Shown below are 20 T cell receptor beta chains from a single sample sequenced in a study of Ad26.COV2.S vaccination and SARS-CoV-2 variants. Noted treatment: roughly 20 received Ad26.COV2.S at low or high dose, single or two shots; five or six received placebo; per-sample allocation not given. Sample collection was performed on day 63 after the first vaccine or placebo injection. The data were produced by immunoSEQ multiplex PCR, yet TCRdb's version contains in-frame clones alone and is incomplete. The sample carries around 450,000 clones, roughly nine tenths recorded once. Specimen: peripheral blood, collected in a trial of Ad26.COV2.S vaccine versus placebo. The origin of the receptors is a person aged 18-60 years who received the Ad26.COV2.S COVID-19 vaccine or a placebo.

This clone showed up just a few times. The chain links TRBV15 to TRBJ1-6, with D hard to call. The CDR3 contains 13 residues. The germline V gene encodes CDR1 LNHNV and CDR2 YYDKDF (reference sequence). V was cut by 7 bases and J by 0 bases, with 4 bases left in between. The CDR3 DNA sequence: TGTGCCACCACCCACTCCTATAATTCACCCCTCCACTTT. As protein: CATTHSYNSPLHF.

This chain joins TRBV4-1 and TRBJ1-4, with a weak D call TRBD1 (6 bases). Germline V gene data show CDR1 as MGHRA and CDR2 as YSYEKL. The CDR3 is made up of 15 amino acids. Trimming took off 3 bases at V and 7 bases at J, with 15 bases between the two ends. The chain's CDR3 is CASSQMGTGSEKLFF. CDR3 DNA: TGCGCCAGCAGCCAGATGGGAACAGGGAGTGAAAAACTGTTTTTT.

This rearrangement joins TRBV2 to TRBJ1-1; possible D gene TRBD1, 6 bases. Germline CDR1 reads SNHLY; CDR2 reads FYNNEI. The CDR3 has 15 residues. The ends were cut back, 3 bases at V and 4 bases at J, with 15 bases in the middle. The CDR3 bases are TGTGCCAGCAGTGAGGACAGCGGATGGGGCACTGAAGCTTTCTTT. Protein product: CASSEDSGWGTEAFF.

The rearrangement uses TRBV5-1 and TRBJ2-4, with D tentatively TRBD1 (6 bases). The CDR3 covers 13 residues. Trimming took off 3 bases at V and 9 bases at J, with 13 bases between the two ends. Germline lookup yields CDR1 SGHRS and CDR2 YFSETQ. CDR3 loop: CASSSWTASIQYF. CDR3 DNA: TGCGCCAGCAGCTCCTGGACAGCAAGCATTCAGTACTTC.

The chain couples TRBV24-1 to TRBJ2-5; D perhaps matches TRBD2 (6 bases). V dropped 6 bases and J dropped 7 bases, with 14 bases sitting between them. Germline V gene lookup returns CDR1 KGHDR and CDR2 SFDVKD. The CDR3 consists of 13 residues. CDR3 loop: CATSYASEGTQYF. The CDR3 DNA reads as TGTGCCACCAGTTACGCTAGCGAAGGGACCCAGTACTTC.

This clone was detected a few times. The chain combines TRBV3-1 (or the pseudogene TRBV3-2) with TRBJ1-1; D gene ambiguous. Trimming removed 3 bases from V and 3 bases from J, with 8 bases in between. The length of the CDR3 is 13 residues. CDR1 is LGHDT and CDR2 is YNNKEL in the germline V gene (reference sequence). The CDR3 DNA sequence: TGTGCCAGCAGCCAGGGTTTGGACACTGAAGCTTTCTTT. It translates to CASSQGLDTEAFF.

The V call is TRBV19, the J call TRBJ1-4, with D possibly TRBD1 on 6 matching bases. CDR3 length: 14 residues. Trimming left V 5 bases short and J 8 bases short, with 15 bases between. Germline-derived CDR1 and CDR2 are LNHDA and SQIVND (reference sequence). CDR3 residues: CASSLRDNREKLFF. Written as DNA, the CDR3 is TGTGCCAGTAGTCTCCGGGACAACAGGGAAAAACTGTTTTTT.

The chain links TRBV20-1 to TRBJ1-2, with D uncertain. The germline V gene has CDR1 DFQATT and CDR2 SNEGSKA (reference sequence). The CDR3 runs to 10 residues. Between the trimmed V and J ends, which lost 1 base and 6 bases, there was a span of 3 bases. The CDR3 sequence is CSARVNGYTF. Here the CDR3 DNA reads TGCAGTGCTAGAGTTAATGGCTACACCTTC.

V usage is TRBV24-1 and J usage is TRBJ2-5; unclear D gene. Trimming took 6 bases from V and 2 from J, leaving 12 bases between them. This CDR3 is 14 amino acids long. CDR1 is KGHDR, CDR2 SFDVKD, per germline. The CDR3 DNA follows: TGTGCCACCAGTCACCAGGACGGGCAAGAGACCCAGTACTTC. Encoded protein: CATSHQDGQETQYF.

Remarks on this clone: The same CDR3 is also encoded by other DNA sequences in this sample. The chain recombines TRBV4-3 with TRBJ1-2, with TRBD1 identical over 10 bases. The CDR3 consists of 13 residues. The germline V gene has CDR1 LGHNA and CDR2 YSLEER. Trimming cost V 4 bases and J 7 bases; bases outside gene matches: 3. CDR3 DNA: TGCGCCAGCAGCCGGACAGGGGGTCGTGGCTACACCTTC. It specifies CASSRTGGRGYTF.

Here the CDR3 DNA reads TGTGCCAGCAGCAAATGGTGGGGGAGGAGCTCCTACGAGCAGTACGTC. Translated, it gives CASSKWWGRSSYEQYV. J is TRBJ2-7 and V is TRBV21-1; TRBD2 is the table's D call, not checked against the DNA. TRBV21-1 is annotated as a pseudogene. This CDR3 region has 16 residues.

V is TRBV5-5 and J is TRBJ2-1; weak D call: TRBD2 (6 bases). Trimming cost V 5 bases and J 8 bases, with 17 bases left between them. This CDR3 is built from 14 residues. Germline V gene lookup returns CDR1 SGHKS and CDR2 YYEKEE (reference sequence). The CDR3 here is CASSGRTMGYEQFF. The CDR3 DNA sequence: TGTGCCAGCAGTGGTAGGACTATGGGGTATGAGCAGTTCTTC.

This rearrangement joins TRBV30 to TRBJ2-1, with D unclear. The ends were cut back, 3 bases at V and 4 bases at J, with 4 bases in the middle. Germline lookup yields CDR1 GTSNPN and CDR2 SVGIG (reference sequence). The CDR3 spans 11 residues. As DNA, the CDR3 is TGTGCCTGGAGCCATTACAATGAGCAGTTCTTC. Encoded protein: CAWSHYNEQFF.

The V and J genes are TRBV7-3 and TRBJ1-1, with 11 bases fitting TRBD1. V shed 5 bases and J 6 bases; nucleotides not matched to a gene: 2. CDR1 and CDR2 (germline): SGHTA, FQGTGA. The CDR3 runs to 13 residues. In DNA, the CDR3 is TGTGCCAGCAGCGCGGGACAGGGGGCTGAAGCTTTCTTT. As protein: CASSAGQGAEAFF.

This chain connects TRBV9 to TRBJ2-3; D is possibly TRBD1 (6 bases). This CDR3 has 14 amino acids. Germline CDR1 SGDLS, CDR2 YYNGEE. V lost 3 bases to trimming and J lost 5 bases, with 13 bases between them. The CDR3 DNA sequence: TGTGCCAGCAGCGAACAGGGCAATGGAGATACGCAGTATTTT. Translating gives CASSEQGNGDTQYF. Looking up the rest from reference TRBV9 and TRBJ2-3 gives the full variable domain: DSGVTQTPKHLITATGQRVTLRCSPRSGDLSVYWYQQSLDQGLQFLIQYYNGEERAKGNILERFSAQQFPDLHSELNLSSLELGDSALYFCASSEQGNGDTQYFGPGTRLTVL.

The chain uses TRBV7-9 and TRBJ1-3, with D unresolved. Germline CDR1 reads SEHNR; CDR2 reads FQNEAQ (reference sequence). The CDR3 length is 10 residues. V dropped 11 bases and J dropped 7 bases, with 9 bases sitting between them. CDR3 protein: CAHSGNTIYF. In DNA, the CDR3 is TGTGCCCACTCGGGGAACACCATATATTTT.

The CDR3: CASSGTGYGANVLTF. CDR3 sequence (DNA): TGTGCCAGCAGCGGGACGGGCTACGGGGCCAACGTCCTGACTTTC. This chain links TRBV6-5 with TRBJ2-6, with D possibly called TRBD1 or TRBD2 (5 bases each). Between the trimmed V and J ends, which lost 6 bases and 4 bases, there was a span of 13 bases. CDR1 and CDR2 (germline): MNHEY, SVGAGI. The CDR3 is 15 residues long.

V is TRBV6-2 or TRBV6-3 and J is TRBJ2-4; tentatively, D is TRBD1 or TRBD2 (5 bases each). The CDR3 totals 13 residues. The germline V gene has CDR1 MNHEY and CDR2 SVGEGT. V shed 0 bases and J shed 15 bases, with 15 bases lying between them. Here the CDR3 reads CASSYSTGTLAYF. The CDR3 nucleotides are TGTGCCAGCAGTTACTCCACCGGGACCCTCGCGTACTTC.

The genes are TRBV5-4 and TRBJ2-1, with 12 bases identical to TRBD2. The germline gives CDR1 SGHNT, CDR2 YYREEE (reference sequence). V was clipped by 4 bases and J by 6 bases; unmatched bases: 5. The CDR3 has 15 amino acids. The CDR3 protein is CASSGTSGFFNEQFF. The CDR3 DNA sequence: TGTGCCAGCAGCGGGACTAGCGGGTTCTTCAATGAGCAGTTCTTC.

V usage is TRBV19 and J usage is TRBJ2-7; 12 bases are a match to TRBD1. Trimming removed 7 bases from V and 7 bases from J; junction bases left unmatched: 5. The CDR3 extends over 13 amino acids. Per germline, CDR1 LNHDA and CDR2 SQIVND (reference sequence). The CDR3 loop reads CASKGQGAGEQYF. CDR3 nucleotides: TGTGCCAGTAAGGGACAGGGGGCTGGAGAGCAGTACTTC.